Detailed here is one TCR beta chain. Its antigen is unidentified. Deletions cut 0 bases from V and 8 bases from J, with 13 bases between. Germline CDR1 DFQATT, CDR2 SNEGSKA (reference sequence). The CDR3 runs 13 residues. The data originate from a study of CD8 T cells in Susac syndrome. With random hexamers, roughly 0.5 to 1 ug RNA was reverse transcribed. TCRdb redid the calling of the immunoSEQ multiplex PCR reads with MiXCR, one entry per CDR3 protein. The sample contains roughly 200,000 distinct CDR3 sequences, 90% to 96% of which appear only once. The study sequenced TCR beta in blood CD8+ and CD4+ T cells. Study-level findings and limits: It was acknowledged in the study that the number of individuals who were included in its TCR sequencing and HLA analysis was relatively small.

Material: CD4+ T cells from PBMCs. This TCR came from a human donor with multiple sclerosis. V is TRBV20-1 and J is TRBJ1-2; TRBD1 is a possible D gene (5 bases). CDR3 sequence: CSARDFSGGGYTF. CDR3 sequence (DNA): TGCAGTGCTAGAGATTTTTCCGGGGGAGGCTACACCTTC.